The 21 T cell receptor beta chains listed next were all sequenced from one sample in a study of cytomegalovirus exposure and HLA in healthy donors (dated by TCRdb to 2016 to 2017). Receptors were amplified or captured by the immunoSEQ multiplex PCR assay. The table was pulled from immuneACCESS by TCRdb, which kept in-frame rearrangements only. Such tables lose some clones; where checked, under half of the loss comes from unresolved V genes, and the rest has no known cause. Present in this sample are approximately 170,000 clones, just under 85% of which were seen just once. In total, the top ten clones hold 2% to 2.5% of the sample. Sequencing input: PBMCs. The receptors were sampled from a man in his thirties or forties in good health and CMV-seropositive.

This clone was detected only a few times. The chain recombines TRBV5-6 with TRBJ2-7; possibly TRBD2 for D (7 bases). The V and J ends lost 0 bases and 3 bases respectively, with 13 bases between them. There are 15 residues in the CDR3. Germline lookup yields CDR1 SGHDT and CDR2 YYEEEE. The CDR3 DNA follows: TGTGCCAGCAGCTTGGTGGCGGGGGCGGACTACGAGCAGTACTTC. This encodes CASSLVAGADYEQYF.

This chain uses TRBV7-9 with TRBJ2-1, with D perhaps TRBD1 (5 bases). The length of the CDR3 is 14 residues. Germline CDR1 and CDR2: SEHNR and FQNEAQ (reference sequence). The V end lost 4 bases, the J end lost 3 bases, and 10 bases lay between the germline ends. This CDR3 reads CASSYETVYNEQFF. As DNA, the CDR3 is TGTGCCAGCAGCTATGAGACAGTCTACAATGAGCAGTTCTTC.

The V and J genes are TRBV6-6 and TRBJ2-5, with D tentatively TRBD1 (5 bases). From germline, CDR1 is MNHNY and CDR2 SVGAGI (reference sequence). The CDR3 has 14 residues. Trimming shortened V by 3 bases and J by 5 bases, and 13 bases separated the two germline ends. For the CDR3, the DNA is TGTGCCAGCAGTTATTCAGGGTCAGGGGAGACCCAGTACTTC. It translates to CASSYSGSGETQYF.

In DNA, the CDR3 is TGTGCCAGCAGCTTAAGTACAGACTCCTACAATGAGCAGTTCTTC. Translated, it gives CASSLSTDSYNEQFF. This chain uses TRBV7-2 with TRBJ2-1; D remains unclear. This CDR3 spans 15 amino acids. V was cut by 2 bases and J by 0 bases, with 8 bases left in between. Germline values: CDR1 SGHTA, CDR2 FQGNSA.

The chain has TRBV4-3 and TRBJ1-5, with D possibly TRBD1 on 6 matching bases. The CDR3 runs 16 residues. V was shortened by 0 bases and J by 4 bases, with 13 bases between the two germline ends. Germline V gene data show CDR1 as LGHNA and CDR2 as YSLEER. The CDR3 bases are TGCGCCAGCAGCCAAGAGTACAGGGCCTCGAATCAGCCCCAGCATTTT. Its protein is CASSQEYRASNQPQHF.

The V call is TRBV6-1, the J call TRBJ1-5; D gene uncertain. This CDR3 is 15 amino acids long. CDR1 and CDR2 (germline): MNHNS, SASEGT. The V gene lost 4 bases and the J gene lost 0 bases, with 10 bases spanning the gap. Written as DNA, the CDR3 is TGTGCCAGCAGTGTAGGCGGTTATAGCAATCAGCCCCAGCATTTT. Its protein is CASSVGGYSNQPQHF.

This clone came up a few times. This chain links TRBV4-3 with TRBJ2-7; 7 bases map to TRBD1. V shed 0 bases and J 8 bases; nucleotides not matched to a gene: 7. From germline, CDR1 is LGHNA and CDR2 YSLEER. This CDR3 spans 14 amino acids. The CDR3 sequence: CASSQDQQGTQQYF. The CDR3 coding sequence is TGCGCCAGCAGCCAAGACCAACAGGGGACCCAGCAGTACTTC.

This clone was picked up one time. This chain joins TRBV11-2 and TRBJ2-3, with TRBD2 matching 12 bases. This CDR3 region has 18 residues. Trimming at V came to 5 bases and at J to 2 bases, leaving 11 bases not matched to a gene. Germline V gene lookup returns CDR1 SGHAT and CDR2 FQNNGV. The CDR3: CASSTPGLAGSYTDTQYF. In DNA, the CDR3 is TGTGCCAGCAGCACACCCGGACTAGCGGGGTCGTACACAGATACGCAGTATTTT. The full variable domain, rest sourced from reference TRBV11-2 and TRBJ2-3, is EAGVAQSPRYKIIEKRQSVAFWCNPISGHATLYWYQQILGQGPKLLIQFQNNGVVDDSQLPKDRFSAERLKGVDSTLKIQPAKLEDSAVYLCASSTPGLAGSYTDTQYFGPGTRLTVL.

V is TRBV7-9 and J is TRBJ1-3, with D maybe TRBD1 (6 bases). The CDR3 loop spans 16 amino acids. Germline CDR1 reads SEHNR; CDR2 reads FQNEAQ (reference sequence). Trimming stripped 5 bases from V and 1 base from J, with 15 bases between. In DNA form, the CDR3 reads TGTGCCAGCAGCCTTCAGGGGTCCCCTTCTGGAAACACCATATATTTT. Translated, it gives CASSLQGSPSGNTIYF.

The chain employs TRBV27 and TRBJ1-4; D perhaps matches TRBD1 (5 bases). The V end lost 3 bases, the J end lost 3 bases, and 8 bases lay between the germline ends. CDR1 is MNHEY and CDR2 is SMNVEV in the germline V gene (reference sequence). The CDR3 spans 14 residues. The CDR3 sequence is CASSFGGANEKLFF. The CDR3 DNA is TGTGCCAGCAGTTTCGGAGGGGCTAATGAAAAACTGTTTTTT.

This chain uses TRBV19 with TRBJ1-4; TRBD1 might be the D (6 bases). The ends were cut back, 9 bases at V and 10 bases at J, with 18 bases in the middle. This CDR3 contains 13 residues. Germline V gene data show CDR1 as LNHDA and CDR2 as SQIVND (reference sequence). In DNA, the CDR3 is TGTGCCAGCCTCGGGGCAGGGGCCGGAAAACTGTTTTTT. It codes for CASLGAGAGKLFF.

This chain uses TRBV10-2 with TRBJ2-2; D is undetermined. Germline lookup yields CDR1 WSHSY and CDR2 SAAADI. The germline V and J ends were trimmed by 5 bases and 6 bases, with 10 bases remaining between them. The CDR3 is 13 residues long. The CDR3 region is CASSLLGAGELFF. The CDR3 DNA follows: TGCGCCAGCAGTCTTTTGGGCGCCGGGGAGCTGTTTTTT.

The rearrangement joins TRBV5-1 to TRBJ2-1; 8 bases line up with TRBD2. The CDR3 length is 15 residues. The germline gives CDR1 SGHRS, CDR2 YFSETQ. After removal of 0 bases from V and 3 bases from J, the junction contained 2 bases not matched to a gene. The CDR3 is CASSLVTSDYNEQFF. DNA for the CDR3: TGCGCCAGCAGCTTGGTGACTAGCGACTACAATGAGCAGTTCTTC.

This chain connects TRBV5-1 to TRBJ1-2, with D perhaps TRBD1 (6 bases). Germline assignment: CDR1 SGHRS and CDR2 YFSETQ. The ends were cut back, 4 bases at V and 7 bases at J, with 17 bases in the middle. CDR3 length: 14 amino acids. In DNA form, the CDR3 reads TGCGCCAGCAGCCCCGGGCCAGGGGAGGGTGGCTACACCTTC. Residues: CASSPGPGEGGYTF.

The chain uses TRBV19 and TRBJ1-5, with a possible D match to TRBD1 (6 bases). Between the trimmed V and J ends, which lost 5 bases and 3 bases, there was a span of 14 bases. Germline CDR1 and CDR2: LNHDA and SQIVND (reference sequence). CDR3 length: 15 amino acids. CDR3 protein: CASSPGQTANQPQHF. CDR3 in DNA: TGTGCCAGTAGTCCAGGACAGACAGCCAATCAGCCCCAGCATTTT.

This clone has just a few counts. The V and J genes are TRBV15 and TRBJ1-4; 8 bases align to TRBD1. This CDR3 spans 15 amino acids. J lost 7 bases, V lost 3 bases, and 7 bases had no gene match. The germline V gene encodes CDR1 LNHNV and CDR2 YYDKDF (reference sequence). CDR3 loop: CATSSRQGNSEKLFF. DNA for the CDR3: TGTGCCACCAGCAGTCGACAGGGGAATTCTGAAAAACTGTTTTTT.

The rearrangement links TRBV7-2 to TRBJ2-7; 9 positions match TRBD1. V lost 3 bases and J lost 4; bases outside the gene matches: 4. CDR1 is SGHTA, CDR2 FQGNSA, per germline. The CDR3 loop spans 14 amino acids. This chain's CDR3 is CASSFGTGWYEQYF. CDR3 nucleotide sequence: TGTGCCAGCAGCTTCGGGACAGGGTGGTACGAGCAGTACTTC. The variable domain in full, completed from reference TRBV7-2 and TRBJ2-7, reads GAGVSQSPSNKVTEKGKDVELRCDPISGHTALYWYRQSLGQGLEFLIYFQGNSAPDKSGLPSDRFSAERTGGSVSTLTIQRTQQEDSAVYLCASSFGTGWYEQYFGPGTRLTVT.

CDR3: CASSRQGGDPYNEQFF. The DNA of the CDR3 is TGCGCCAGCAGCCGCCAGGGAGGGGACCCCTACAATGAGCAGTTCTTC. This rearrangement joins TRBV5-1 to TRBJ2-1; 7 nucleotides align to TRBD2. This CDR3 is built from 16 residues. Germline V gene sequence: CDR1 SGHRS, CDR2 YFSETQ. With V trimmed by 4 bases and J by 2 bases, 9 bases remained unmatched.

The chain couples TRBV21-1 to TRBJ2-2; the D call in the table, TRBD2, was not verified against the DNA. TRBV21-1 is listed as a pseudogene. The CDR3 runs 17 residues. The CDR3 here is CASSKRLAGGNTGELFF. The DNA for the CDR3 is TGTGCCAGCAGCAAGCGACTAGCGGGGGGTAACACCGGGGAGCTGTTTTTT.

This chain uses TRBV5-4 with TRBJ1-5, with D unclear. The CDR3 loop spans 13 amino acids. V was clipped by 2 bases and J by 5 bases, with 8 bases between them. Germline CDR1 SGHNT, CDR2 YYREEE (reference sequence). CDR3 in amino acids: CASSLTVDQPQHF. In nucleotides, the CDR3 is TGTGCCAGCAGCTTAACAGTGGATCAGCCCCAGCATTTT.

The chain uses TRBV5-1 and TRBJ2-2; 8 bases are shared with TRBD1. CDR1 SGHRS and CDR2 YFSETQ come from the germline V gene. After removal of 2 bases from V and 1 base from J, the junction contained 1 base not matched to a gene. The CDR3 extends over 15 amino acids. CDR3 amino acids: CASSFGTGNTGELFF. In nucleotides, the CDR3 is TGCGCCAGCAGCTTCGGGACAGGGAACACCGGGGAGCTGTTTTTT.